A single sample gave rise to the 32 T cell receptor beta chains below, sequenced in a study of a mutant IDH1 vaccine in newly diagnosed glioma. Time point given: baseline, week 1 (first vaccination visit). Stated treatment: pre-vaccination baseline after standard-of-care therapy. Clones were read by immunoSEQ multiplex PCR, and TCRdb kept only the in-frame ones, dropping some. The table shows about 38,000 clones, with roughly 90% occurring only once. The sequencing here drew on PBMCs, taken from a glioma patient treated with radiotherapy, temozolomide or both. The source is a young man with glioma.

This clone appeared once. The chain recombines TRBV7-2 with TRBJ1-1; tentative D call: TRBD1 (6 bases). This CDR3 spans 17 amino acids. Per germline, CDR1 SGHTA and CDR2 FQGNSA. The V end lost 4 bases, the J end lost 0 bases, and 18 bases lay between the germline ends. The CDR3 sequence: CASSSPGGYRMNTEAFF. The CDR3 DNA follows: TGTGCCAGCAGCTCACCCGGGGGCTACCGCATGAACACTGAAGCTTTCTTT.

The chain employs TRBV25-1 and TRBJ2-1; D call uncertain. Germline values: CDR1 MGHDK, CDR2 SYGVNS. CDR3 size: 15 residues. Trimming stripped 3 bases from V and 0 bases from J, with 9 bases between. Here the CDR3 DNA reads TGTGCCAGCAGTGATCCGTGGAGCTCCTACAATGAGCAGTTCTTC. Protein: CASSDPWSSYNEQFF.

This clone was observed a single time. CDR3 coding DNA: TGTGCCAGTAGTATCGCCCCGGGCAGGGAACGTGGTCAGCCCCAGCATTTT. It codes for CASSIAPGRERGQPQHF. The rearrangement joins TRBV19 to TRBJ1-5; possible D gene TRBD1, 5 bases. Germline assignment: CDR1 LNHDA and CDR2 SQIVND (reference sequence). This CDR3 comprises 17 residues. V lost 3 bases to trimming and J lost 6 bases, with 21 bases between them.

The chain combines TRBV11-3 with TRBJ2-1, with TRBD2 identical over 9 bases. Germline V gene data show CDR1 as SGHNT and CDR2 as YENEEA. CDR3 size: 15 residues. Trimming at V came to 5 bases and at J to 6 bases, leaving 8 bases not matched to a gene. This CDR3 is CASSLSGGGGNEQFF. The CDR3 DNA is TGTGCCAGCAGCCTTAGCGGGGGAGGGGGCAATGAGCAGTTCTTC.

The rearrangement links TRBV7-9 to TRBJ2-3; 10 bases line up with TRBD2. The germline gives CDR1 SEHNR, CDR2 FQNEAQ (reference sequence). This CDR3 region has 15 residues. The J segment lost 1 base and the V segment lost 4 bases, leaving 2 bases of the junction unmatched. The DNA of the CDR3 is TGTGCCAGCAGCTCCCTAGCGGGAGGCACAGATACGCAGTATTTT. It encodes CASSSLAGGTDTQYF.

The V call is TRBV7-2, the J call TRBJ1-1; 11 nucleotides line up with TRBD1. Germline V gene sequence: CDR1 SGHTA, CDR2 FQGNSA. J lost 0 bases, V lost 4 bases, and 10 bases had no gene match. The CDR3 is made up of 18 amino acids. CDR3 bases: TGTGCCAGCAGCTCGCCCGGGACAGGGGGGAGTCTGAACACTGAAGCTTTCTTT. This translates into CASSSPGTGGSLNTEAFF.

This clone was counted once. The rearrangement links TRBV19 to TRBJ2-6; tentative D call: TRBD1 (5 bases). Trimming left V 9 bases short and J 1 base short, with 10 bases between. This CDR3 is 14 amino acids long. The germline V gene encodes CDR1 LNHDA and CDR2 SQIVND (reference sequence). As DNA, the CDR3 is TGTGCCAGCAGACAGAGATCTGGGGCCAACGTCCTGACTTTC. Its translation is CASRQRSGANVLTF.

The chain joins TRBV27 to TRBJ2-5; the match to TRBD2 covers 10 bases. The trim removed 5 bases at V and 4 bases at J, leaving 7 bases unmatched. CDR3 length: 15 amino acids. The V gene's germline CDR1 is MNHEY and CDR2 SMNVEV (reference sequence). The CDR3 coding sequence is TGTGCCAGCAGTACCCTAGCGGGAGCCGGAGAGACCCAGTACTTC. Protein product: CASSTLAGAGETQYF.

V gene TRBV5-1 combines with J gene TRBJ1-4; 7 bases agree with TRBD1. Germline trimming cut 3 bases from V and 7 bases from J; bases unmatched to any gene: 3. CDR3 size: 13 residues. CDR1 is SGHRS and CDR2 is YFSETQ in the germline V gene. CDR3: CASSSRGLEKLFF. In DNA form, the CDR3 reads TGCGCCAGCAGCTCAAGGGGGCTTGAAAAACTGTTTTTT.

The chain is built from TRBV28 and TRBJ1-4, with unresolved D. Germline CDR1 reads MDHEN; CDR2 reads SYDVKM. The CDR3 sequence is 13 residues long. Trimming took off 4 bases at V and 5 bases at J, with 8 bases between the two ends. The CDR3 DNA sequence: TGTGCCAGCAGTTCGTTACGGAATGAAAAACTGTTTTTT. It is translated as CASSSLRNEKLFF.

The chain recombines TRBV5-6 with TRBJ2-3; 7 bases line up with TRBD1. This CDR3 region has 14 residues. The junction had 10 bases not matched to a gene; V was cut back by 4 bases and J by 8 bases. The germline V gene has CDR1 SGHDT and CDR2 YYEEEE. The CDR3 DNA reads as TGTGCCAGCAGCCCCGGGACAGCCAGCGTTACGCAGTATTTT. Its protein product is CASSPGTASVTQYF.

The chain uses TRBV4-2 and TRBJ1-2, with TRBD1 identical over 8 bases. The CDR3 is made up of 14 amino acids. Trimming cost V 4 bases and J 0 bases; bases outside gene matches: 1. Germline V gene data show CDR1 as LGHNA and CDR2 as YNFKEQ. This chain's CDR3 is CASSPDRANYGYTF. In DNA, the CDR3 is TGTGCCAGCAGCCCGGACAGGGCTAACTATGGCTACACCTTC.

The gene calls are TRBV4-1 and TRBJ2-2, with unresolved D. The CDR3 runs to 16 residues. Between the trimmed V and J ends, which lost 0 bases and 1 base, there was a span of 9 bases. Germline assignment: CDR1 MGHRA and CDR2 YSYEKL. DNA for the CDR3: TGCGCCAGCAGCCAAGATGCCCGACGGAACACCGGGGAGCTGTTTTTT. Its protein is CASSQDARRNTGELFF.

The rearrangement joins TRBV19 to TRBJ1-5; TRBD1 might be the D (5 bases). The CDR3 extends over 12 amino acids. Germline V lookup: CDR1 LNHDA, CDR2 SQIVND (reference sequence). V dropped 3 bases and J dropped 14 bases, with 14 bases sitting between them. This CDR3 is CASSMVQGPEHF. In nucleotides, the CDR3 is TGTGCCAGTAGTATGGTTCAGGGACCAGAGCATTTT.

The V gene is TRBV6-4, the J gene TRBJ2-7; 9 bases fit TRBD2. CDR1 and CDR2 (germline): MRHNA, SNTAGT. The CDR3 loop spans 17 amino acids. The ends lost 0 bases at V and 2 bases at J; junction bases unmatched: 8. The chain's CDR3 is CASSDSPSGRITYEQYF. The CDR3 bases are TGTGCCAGCAGTGACTCCCCAAGCGGGAGGATTACCTACGAGCAGTACTTC.

The chain carries TRBV7-2 and TRBJ2-5; a possible D gene is TRBD2 (5 bases). CDR3 length: 13 amino acids. Trimming cost V 1 base and J 5 bases, with 8 bases left between them. Germline loops: CDR1 SGHTA, CDR2 FQGNSA. This CDR3 reads CASSLDRRETQYF. CDR3 coding DNA: TGTGCCAGCAGCTTAGATAGGAGGGAGACCCAGTACTTC.

The CDR3 DNA follows: TGCGCCAGCAGCTCGACTGGGTCCTGGTACAATGAGCAGTTCTTC. Its translation: CASSSTGSWYNEQFF. The V call is TRBV5-1, the J call TRBJ2-1; no clear D gene. Germline assignment: CDR1 SGHRS and CDR2 YFSETQ. This CDR3 has 15 residues. Deletions cut 3 bases from V and 4 bases from J, with 14 bases between.

The rearrangement uses TRBV5-1 and TRBJ2-7; 10 bases line up with TRBD2. In germline, CDR1 is SGHRS, CDR2 YFSETQ. The CDR3 totals 14 residues. The V and J ends lost 1 base and 6 bases, in that order; junction bases with no gene match: 4. The chain's CDR3 is CASSLSGRASEQYF. CDR3 nucleotide sequence: TGCGCCAGCAGCTTGAGCGGGAGGGCCAGCGAGCAGTACTTC.

V gene TRBV6-1 combines with J gene TRBJ1-5; the match to TRBD1 covers 7 bases. The CDR3 runs to 14 residues. J gave up 6 bases and V 4 bases, and 6 bases lay outside the gene matches. Germline CDR1 reads MNHNS; CDR2 reads SASEGT. CDR3: CASSVDREGQPQHF. The CDR3 coding sequence is TGTGCCAGCAGTGTAGACAGGGAAGGTCAGCCCCAGCATTTT.

The genes are TRBV4-1 and TRBJ1-2; D gene ambiguous. Germline CDR1 and CDR2: MGHRA and YSYEKL. CDR3 length: 15 residues. V was cut by 0 bases and J by 5 bases, with 13 bases left in between. CDR3 region: CASSQDRSSRYGYTF. The CDR3 region has the DNA TGCGCCAGCAGCCAAGACAGGAGCTCCAGGTATGGCTACACCTTC.

This chain links TRBV7-2 with TRBJ2-7; tentatively, D is TRBD2 (6 bases). CDR1 is SGHTA and CDR2 is FQGNSA in the germline V gene. V was cut by 5 bases and J by 2 bases, with 13 bases left in between. The CDR3 spans 14 residues. The CDR3 region has the DNA TGTGCCAGCAGCCCCGCGGAGGGGCCCTACGAGCAGTACTTC. Translated: CASSPAEGPYEQYF.

The chain recombines TRBV29-1 with TRBJ1-2; D is undetermined. The germline V gene encodes CDR1 SQVTM and CDR2 ANQGSEA. The CDR3 has 11 amino acids. V was trimmed by 7 bases and J by 4 bases, leaving 10 bases between them. Here the CDR3 DNA reads TGCAGCGCCCCGGGCGGCTATGGCTACACCTTC. Its translation: CSAPGGYGYTF. The full variable domain, in which reference TRBV29-1 and TRBJ1-2 provide the parts outside the CDR3, is SAVISQKPSRDICQRGTSLTIQCQVDSQVTMMFWYRQQPGQSLTLIATANQGSEATYESGFVIDKFPISRPNLTFSTLTVSNMSPEDSSIYLCSAPGGYGYTFGSGTRLTVV.

This clone was seen a single time. This chain joins TRBV5-4 and TRBJ1-4; maybe TRBD1 (6 bases). The CDR3 is 14 amino acids. Germline CDR1 and CDR2: SGHNT and YYREEE (reference sequence). The ends were cut back, 0 bases at V and 10 bases at J, with 13 bases in the middle. Here the CDR3 DNA reads TGTGCCAGCAGCTTGGAGCGGGGGGCGCGAAAACTGTTTTTT. Protein sequence: CASSLERGARKLFF.

The CDR3 sequence is CASRSGQGPSYEQYF. The CDR3 DNA reads as TGTGCCAGCAGATCAGGACAGGGACCTTCCTACGAGCAGTACTTC. The chain employs TRBV5-8 and TRBJ2-7, with 8 positions matching TRBD1. CDR3 length: 15 residues. Trimming at V came to 5 bases and at J to 1 base, leaving 8 bases not matched to a gene. Germline-derived CDR1 and CDR2 are SGHTS and YDEGEE.

The V and J genes are TRBV28 and TRBJ2-7; 13 bases agree with TRBD2. The J segment lost 1 base and the V segment lost 5 bases, leaving 8 bases of the junction unmatched. Germline V gene lookup returns CDR1 MDHEN and CDR2 SYDVKM. The CDR3 covers 17 residues. The DNA for the CDR3 is TGTGCCAGCAGTGAAGCTTCGGGACTAGCGGGGTCCTACGAGCAGTACTTC. Its protein is CASSEASGLAGSYEQYF.

The CDR3 is CAWSGGQGSNQPQHF. The CDR3 nucleotides are TGTGCCTGGAGTGGGGGACAGGGCAGCAATCAGCCCCAGCATTTT. J is TRBJ1-5 and V is TRBV30; TRBD1 matches at 9 bases. The V gene's germline CDR1 is GTSNPN and CDR2 SVGIG (reference sequence). Trimming took 1 base from V and 1 from J; bases not matched to a gene: 2. CDR3 size: 15 residues.

This chain links TRBV4-2 with TRBJ1-3; D remains unclear. The CDR3 totals 14 residues. The V gene's germline CDR1 is LGHNA and CDR2 YNFKEQ. V was clipped by 4 bases and J by 0 bases, with 7 bases between them. In nucleotides, the CDR3 is TGTGCCAGCAGCCCCGGGTACTCTGGAAACACCATATATTTT. Translation: CASSPGYSGNTIYF.

A single count supports this clone. V and J are TRBV29-1 and TRBJ1-2, with 10 positions matching TRBD1. The CDR3 extends over 13 amino acids. Germline CDR1 and CDR2: SQVTM and ANQGSEA. V trimming: 8 bases; J trimming: 8 bases; junction bases outside the gene matches: 11. The CDR3 loop reads CSFSPGQGNGYTF. CDR3 nucleotide sequence: TGCAGCTTCTCACCGGGACAGGGGAACGGCTACACCTTC.

The CDR3 is CAISESGSENIQYF. CDR3 sequence (DNA): TGTGCCATCAGTGAGTCGGGCAGTGAAAACATTCAGTACTTC. The chain uses TRBV10-3 and TRBJ2-4; D is ambiguous. Germline V lookup: CDR1 ENHRY, CDR2 SYGVKD. There are 14 residues in the CDR3. V was trimmed by 0 bases and J by 5 bases, leaving 8 bases between them.

The gene calls are TRBV7-8 and TRBJ2-6; 8 bases fit TRBD1. The CDR3 covers 17 residues. V lost 5 bases, J lost 2 bases, and 8 bases stayed unmatched. Germline values: CDR1 SGHVS, CDR2 FQNEAQ. CDR3 nucleotides: TGTGCCAGCAGCGGAAGATGGACAGGGACTGGGGCCAACGTCCTGACTTTC. Its protein is CASSGRWTGTGANVLTF.

This chain connects TRBV28 to TRBJ1-2, with D uncertain. Trimming removed 3 bases from V and 7 bases from J, with 15 bases in between. Looked up from germline, CDR1 is MDHEN and CDR2 is SYDVKM. This CDR3 spans 14 amino acids. The chain's CDR3 is CASSFLGIRSGYTF. DNA of the CDR3: TGTGCCAGCAGTTTTCTCGGGATCCGGAGTGGCTACACCTTC.

V gene TRBV7-2 combines with J gene TRBJ2-2; D not resolved. The germline V gene encodes CDR1 SGHTA and CDR2 FQGNSA. V was trimmed by 5 bases and J by 6 bases, leaving 13 bases between them. The CDR3 consists of 14 residues. The CDR3 nucleotides are TGTGCCAGCAGCGCCTCCTCTAGTGCCGGGGAGCTGTTTTTT. Its translation: CASSASSSAGELFF.